The 11 T cell receptor beta chains presented below share a single source sample, sequenced in a study of early T cells in non-severe SARS-CoV-2 infection. MiXCR, run by TCRdb on the 5' RACE reads, gives a single entry per CDR3 protein. The sample carries 50,000 to 70,000 distinct CDR3 sequences, 10% recorded once. The sequencing sample was made of whole blood. Receptors originate from an adult who was a healthcare worker with PCR-confirmed SARS-CoV-2 infection or an uninfected control (not recorded which).

This sequence joins TRBV5-1 and TRBJ2-1; D may be TRBD2 (6 bases). V shed 3 bases and J shed 0 bases, with 10 bases lying between them. The CDR3 length is 15 residues. Germline assignment: CDR1 SGHRS and CDR2 YFSETQ. CDR3: CASSSSGSSYNEQFF. CDR3 nucleotides: TGCGCCAGCAGCTCTTCCGGGAGCTCCTACAATGAGCAGTTCTTC.

In its sample, this clonotype was seen many times. The chain employs TRBV10-3 and TRBJ2-7, with 9 bases fitting TRBD2. The CDR3 totals 14 residues. With 2 bases clipped from V and 6 bases from J, the junction kept 5 bases outside the gene matches. Per the germline V gene, CDR1 is ENHRY and CDR2 is SYGVKD. The CDR3 coding sequence is TGTGCCATCAGTGAGGCGGGAGGGCCCGGCGAGCAGTACTTC. This codes for CAISEAGGPGEQYF.

This clonotype was seen repeatedly, ten times or more. V usage is TRBV4-2 and J usage is TRBJ1-1; the D is unclear. V lost 0 bases and J lost 6, with 11 bases in between. The germline gives CDR1 LGHNA, CDR2 YNFKEQ. This CDR3 comprises 14 residues. CDR3 residues: CASSQDRFPAEAFF. CDR3 in DNA: TGTGCCAGCAGCCAAGACCGGTTTCCCGCTGAAGCTTTCTTT.

This clonotype showed up just a few times. The CDR3 DNA reads as TGTGCCAGCAGCATGACAGGGAGGGACTCAGAGACCCAGTACTTC. Its protein is CASSMTGRDSETQYF. The J gene is TRBJ2-5, the V gene TRBV7-3; TRBD1 or TRBD2 may be the D gene (7 bases each). Germline CDR1 SGHTA, CDR2 FQGTGA. The CDR3 extends over 15 amino acids. V was shortened by 5 bases and J by 4 bases, with 17 bases between the two germline ends.

In its sample, this clonotype was seen many times. This chain links TRBV7-2 with TRBJ2-7; D is uncertain. The CDR3 length is 13 residues. CDR1 and CDR2 (germline): SGHTA, FQGNSA. The ends were cut back, 5 bases at V and 2 bases at J, with 10 bases in the middle. CDR3 sequence (DNA): TGTGCCAGCAGCGGGCTCCCAACCTACGAGCAGTACTTC. Its protein product is CASSGLPTYEQYF.

About this clonotype: A read error may explain this, as a much larger clone is one base away. The CDR3 here is CASGLWTSGYNEQFF. Here the CDR3 DNA reads TGTGCCAGCGGTTTATGGACTAGCGGCTACAATGAGCAGTTCTTC. V and J are TRBV27 and TRBJ2-1; 10 bases agree with TRBD2. The CDR3 contains 15 residues. The germline V gene has CDR1 MNHEY and CDR2 SMNVEV (reference sequence).

This clonotype was seen at least ten times. The genes are TRBV20-1 and TRBJ2-1, with TRBD2 matching over 8 bases. V shed 0 bases and J 9 bases; nucleotides not matched to a gene: 10. Germline lookup yields CDR1 DFQATT and CDR2 SNEGSKA (reference sequence). The CDR3 consists of 15 residues. The CDR3 region is CSAREDGRAQGEQFF. CDR3 DNA: TGCAGTGCTAGAGAGGACGGGAGGGCCCAAGGTGAGCAGTTCTTC.

In its sample, this clonotype was seen a few times. The rearrangement links TRBV5-1 to TRBJ1-1; no definite D call. The CDR3 sequence is 14 residues long. V dropped 0 bases and J dropped 4 bases, with 10 bases sitting between them. Per germline, CDR1 SGHRS and CDR2 YFSETQ. In DNA, the CDR3 is TGCGCCAGCAGCTTGGCGATGGGTCCCACTGAAGCTTTCTTT. Its translation is CASSLAMGPTEAFF.

Ten or more counts support this clonotype. The CDR3 DNA sequence: TGTGCCAGCAGCTCTATAGGACAAGAGACCCAGTACTTC. This gives the protein CASSSIGQETQYF. This chain connects TRBV7-3 to TRBJ2-5; no clear D. Deletions cut 4 bases from V and 2 bases from J, with 8 bases between. Germline CDR1 SGHTA, CDR2 FQGTGA. The CDR3 length is 13 residues. The full variable domain, in which reference TRBV7-3 and TRBJ2-5 provide the parts outside the CDR3, is GAGVSQTPSNKVTEKGKYVELRCDPISGHTALYWYRQSLGQGPEFLIYFQGTGAADDSGLPNDRFFAVRPEGSVSTLKIQRTERGDSAVYLCASSSIGQETQYFGPGTRLLVL.

This clonotype has a count of ten or more. The chain employs TRBV7-9 and TRBJ2-1; a possible D gene is TRBD1 (7 bases). With 4 bases removed from V and 3 bases from J, the gap between germline ends came to 10 bases. The CDR3 is 14 amino acids. The germline V gene encodes CDR1 SEHNR and CDR2 FQNEAQ (reference sequence). CDR3 sequence reads: CASSWRDSYNEQFF. As DNA, the CDR3 is TGTGCCAGCAGCTGGCGGGACAGCTACAATGAGCAGTTCTTC.

This clonotype was recorded many times. The chain joins TRBV29-1 to TRBJ1-4, with D maybe TRBD1 (6 bases). The CDR3 runs to 13 residues. The germline V and J ends were trimmed by 6 bases and 11 bases, with 19 bases remaining between them. Germline V gene data show CDR1 as SQVTM and CDR2 as ANQGSEA. The CDR3 DNA follows: TGCAGCGTGGAGGTGTCGCAGGGGATTAAACTGTTTTTT. This codes for CSVEVSQGIKLFF.